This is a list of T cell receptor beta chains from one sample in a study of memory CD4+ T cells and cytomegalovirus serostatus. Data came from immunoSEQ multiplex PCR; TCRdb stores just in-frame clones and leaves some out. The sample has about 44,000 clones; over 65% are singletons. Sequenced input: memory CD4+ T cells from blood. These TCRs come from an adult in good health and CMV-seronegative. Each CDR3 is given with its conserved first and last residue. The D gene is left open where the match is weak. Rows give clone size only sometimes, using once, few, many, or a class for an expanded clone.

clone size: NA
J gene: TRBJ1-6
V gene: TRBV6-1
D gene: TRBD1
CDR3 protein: CASSAGQGASYNSPLHF
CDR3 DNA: TGTGCCAGCAGTGCTGGGCAGGGGGCTTCCTATAATTCACCCCTCCACTTT

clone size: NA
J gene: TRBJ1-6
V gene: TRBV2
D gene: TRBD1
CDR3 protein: CASKARGTEYYSPLHF
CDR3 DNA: TGTGCCAGCAAAGCTCGAGGGACAGAATACTATTCACCCCTCCACTTT

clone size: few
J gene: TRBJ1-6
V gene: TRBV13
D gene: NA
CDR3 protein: CASSLGQGMGNSPLHF
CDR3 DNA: TGTGCCAGCAGCTTAGGGCAGGGAATGGGGAATTCACCCCTCCACTTT

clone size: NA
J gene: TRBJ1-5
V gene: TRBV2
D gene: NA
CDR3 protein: CASSGAPGVLSNQPQHF
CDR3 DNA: TGTGCCAGCAGTGGGGCCCCGGGGGTTCTAAGCAATCAGCCCCAGCATTTT

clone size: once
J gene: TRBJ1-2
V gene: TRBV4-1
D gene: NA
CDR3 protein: CASSQPPEKNYGYTF
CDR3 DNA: TGCGCCAGCAGCCAACCCCCTGAGAAAAACTATGGCTACACCTTC

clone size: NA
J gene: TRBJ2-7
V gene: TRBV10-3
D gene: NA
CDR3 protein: CAISGGRSSSEQYF
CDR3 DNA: TGTGCCATCAGTGGAGGGAGGAGTTCTTCCGAGCAGTACTTC

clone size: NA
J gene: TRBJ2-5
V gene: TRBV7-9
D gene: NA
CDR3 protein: CASSFRQQETQYF
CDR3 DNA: TGTGCCAGCAGCTTTCGGCAGCAAGAGACCCAGTACTTC

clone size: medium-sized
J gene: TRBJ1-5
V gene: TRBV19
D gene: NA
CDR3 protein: CASSHSANQPQHF
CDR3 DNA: TGTGCCAGTAGCCACTCAGCTAATCAGCCCCAGCATTTT

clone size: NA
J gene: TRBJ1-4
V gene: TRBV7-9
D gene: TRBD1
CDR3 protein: CASSPTGTGVEKLFF
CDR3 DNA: TGTGCCAGCAGCCCGACCGGGACAGGGGTCGAAAAACTGTTTTTT

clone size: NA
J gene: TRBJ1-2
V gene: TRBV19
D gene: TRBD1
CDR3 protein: CASNPSGQGPYGYTF
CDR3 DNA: TGTGCCAGTAACCCTTCGGGACAGGGGCCCTATGGCTACACCTTC

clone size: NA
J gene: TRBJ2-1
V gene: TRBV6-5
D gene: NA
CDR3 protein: CASSNSLDPRNEQFF
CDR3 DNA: TGTGCCAGCAGTAATAGTCTCGACCCCCGCAATGAGCAGTTCTTC

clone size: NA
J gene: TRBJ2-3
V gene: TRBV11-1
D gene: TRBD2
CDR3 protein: CASSATSGGFTDTQYF
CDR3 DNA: TGTGCCAGCAGCGCAACTAGCGGGGGGTTCACAGATACGCAGTATTTT

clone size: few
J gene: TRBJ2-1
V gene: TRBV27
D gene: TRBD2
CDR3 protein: CASATILIGGVNYNEQFF
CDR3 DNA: TGTGCCAGCGCAACTATCTTAATCGGGGGGGTTAACTACAATGAGCAGTTCTTC

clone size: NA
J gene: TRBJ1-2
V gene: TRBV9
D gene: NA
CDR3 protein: CASSPMEGGRYGYTF
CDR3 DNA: TGTGCCAGCAGCCCGATGGAGGGGGGTAGATATGGCTACACCTTC

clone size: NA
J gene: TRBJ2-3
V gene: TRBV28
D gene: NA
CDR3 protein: CASSLWEQPRTDTQYF
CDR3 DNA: TGTGCCAGCAGTTTATGGGAACAGCCCCGCACAGATACGCAGTATTTT

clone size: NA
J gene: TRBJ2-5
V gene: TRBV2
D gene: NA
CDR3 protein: CASSGSGQETQYF
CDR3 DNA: TGTGCCAGCAGTGGTTCAGGACAAGAGACCCAGTACTTC

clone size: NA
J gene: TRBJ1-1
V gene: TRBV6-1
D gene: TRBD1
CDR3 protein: CASREGARRNTEAFF
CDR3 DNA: TGTGCCAGCAGGGAGGGGGCGCGTCGGAACACTGAAGCTTTCTTT

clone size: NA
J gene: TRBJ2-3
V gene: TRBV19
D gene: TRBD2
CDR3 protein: CASSKLAASGDTQYF
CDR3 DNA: TGTGCCAGTAGTAAACTAGCGGCGAGTGGGGATACGCAGTATTTT

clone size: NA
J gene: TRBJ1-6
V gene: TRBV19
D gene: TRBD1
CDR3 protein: CASRSQGEGSPLHF
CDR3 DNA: TGTGCCAGTAGATCCCAGGGGGAAGGATCACCCCTCCACTTT

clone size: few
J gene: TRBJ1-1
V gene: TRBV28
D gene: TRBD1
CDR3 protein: CASGEDRGSGHTEAFF
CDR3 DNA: TGTGCCAGCGGGGAGGACAGGGGGTCGGGGCACACTGAAGCTTTCTTT

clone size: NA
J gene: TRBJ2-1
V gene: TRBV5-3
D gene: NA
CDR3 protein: CARSPGERVNLGEHNEQFF
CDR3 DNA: TGTGCCAGAAGCCCAGGGGAGCGGGTGAACCTGGGTGAACACAATGAGCAGTTCTTC

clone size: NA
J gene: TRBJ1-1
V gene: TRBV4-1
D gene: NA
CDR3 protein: CASSRVGTWGRVNTEAFF
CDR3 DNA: TGCGCCAGCAGCCGAGTTGGGACTTGGGGACGGGTGAACACTGAAGCTTTCTTT

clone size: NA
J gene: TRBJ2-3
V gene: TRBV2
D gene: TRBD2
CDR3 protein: CASSVGGADTQYF
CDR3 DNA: TGTGCCAGCAGTGTCGGGGGGGCAGATACGCAGTATTTT

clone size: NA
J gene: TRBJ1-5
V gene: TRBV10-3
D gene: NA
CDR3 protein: CAISDSNQPQHF
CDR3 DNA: TGTGCCATCAGTGACTCAAATCAGCCCCAGCATTTT

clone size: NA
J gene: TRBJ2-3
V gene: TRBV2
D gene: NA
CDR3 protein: CASSGPSLRATYTQYF
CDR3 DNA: TGTGCCAGCAGTGGTCCCTCTCTCAGGGCTACTTATACGCAGTATTTT

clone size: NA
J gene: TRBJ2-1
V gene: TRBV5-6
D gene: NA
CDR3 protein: CASSLEGVLDEQFF
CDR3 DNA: TGTGCCAGCAGCTTGGAGGGGGTTTTGGATGAGCAGTTCTTC

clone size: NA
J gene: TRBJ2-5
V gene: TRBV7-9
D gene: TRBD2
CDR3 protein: CASSFPSGGKETQYF
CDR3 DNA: TGTGCCAGCAGCTTCCCTAGCGGGGGGAAGGAGACCCAGTACTTC

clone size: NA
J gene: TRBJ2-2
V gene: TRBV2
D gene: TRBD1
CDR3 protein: CASEVQGAGELFF
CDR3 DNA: TGTGCCAGCGAGGTACAGGGGGCCGGGGAGCTGTTTTTT

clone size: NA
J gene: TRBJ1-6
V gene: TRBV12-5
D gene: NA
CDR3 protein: CASALGQNNSPLHF
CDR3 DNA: TGTGCTAGTGCCTTGGGGCAGAACAATTCACCCCTCCACTTT

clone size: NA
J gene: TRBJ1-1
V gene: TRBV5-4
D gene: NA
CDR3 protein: CASSPGAGATEAFF
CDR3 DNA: TGTGCCAGCAGCCCCGGTGCTGGGGCCACTGAAGCTTTCTTT

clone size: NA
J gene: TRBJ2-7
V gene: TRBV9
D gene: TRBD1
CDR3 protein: CASSVEGTGFGEQYF
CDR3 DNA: TGTGCCAGCAGCGTAGAGGGGACAGGGTTTGGCGAGCAGTACTTC

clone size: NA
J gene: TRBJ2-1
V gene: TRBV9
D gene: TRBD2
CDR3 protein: CASSVEGRDNEQFF
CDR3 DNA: TGTGCCAGCAGCGTAGAAGGGAGGGACAATGAGCAGTTCTTC

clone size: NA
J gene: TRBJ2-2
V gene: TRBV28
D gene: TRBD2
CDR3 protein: CASNSLTSGGTGELFF
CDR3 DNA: TGTGCCAGCAATTCTCTGACTAGCGGGGGGACCGGGGAGCTGTTTTTT

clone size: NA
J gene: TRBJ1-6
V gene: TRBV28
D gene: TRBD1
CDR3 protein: CASSLGQIYNSPLHF
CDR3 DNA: TGTGCCAGCAGTTTGGGACAGATTTATAATTCACCCCTCCACTTT

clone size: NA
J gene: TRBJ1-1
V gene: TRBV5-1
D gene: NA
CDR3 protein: CASSLDGRGNTEAFF
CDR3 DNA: TGCGCCAGCAGCTTGGATGGCAGGGGGAACACTGAAGCTTTCTTT

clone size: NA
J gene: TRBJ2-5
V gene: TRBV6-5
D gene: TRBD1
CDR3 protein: CASSTTGAGGETQYF
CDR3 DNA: TGTGCCAGCAGTACGACAGGGGCCGGAGGGGAGACCCAGTACTTC

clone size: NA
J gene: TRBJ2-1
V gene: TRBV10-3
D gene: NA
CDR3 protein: CAISLGNEQFF
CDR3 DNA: TGTGCCATCAGTCTGGGCAATGAGCAGTTCTTC

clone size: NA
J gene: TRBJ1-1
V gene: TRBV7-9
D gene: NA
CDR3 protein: CASSIPGGDTEAFF
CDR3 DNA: TGTGCCAGCAGCATCCCTGGGGGGGACACTGAAGCTTTCTTT

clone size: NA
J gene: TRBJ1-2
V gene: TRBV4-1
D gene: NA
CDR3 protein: CASSQVVQSYGYTF
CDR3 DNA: TGCGCCAGCAGCCAAGTAGTACAGAGCTATGGCTACACCTTC

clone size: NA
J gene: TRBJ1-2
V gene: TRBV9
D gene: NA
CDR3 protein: CASSVGQGKYYGYTF
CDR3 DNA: TGTGCCAGCAGCGTAGGCCAGGGGAAATACTATGGCTACACCTTC

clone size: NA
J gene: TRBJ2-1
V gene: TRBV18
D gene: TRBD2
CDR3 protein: CASSPLAGGLNEQFF
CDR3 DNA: TGTGCCAGCTCACCCCTAGCGGGGGGGCTTAATGAGCAGTTCTTC

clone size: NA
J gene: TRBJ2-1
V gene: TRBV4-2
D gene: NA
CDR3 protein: CASSQAGVGPYNEQFF
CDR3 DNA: TGTGCCAGCAGCCAGGCCGGAGTAGGGCCCTACAATGAGCAGTTCTTC

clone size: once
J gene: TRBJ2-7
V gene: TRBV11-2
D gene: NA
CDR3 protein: CASSIQRTSYEQYF
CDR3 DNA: TGTGCCAGCAGCATACAGAGGACCAGCTACGAGCAGTACTTC

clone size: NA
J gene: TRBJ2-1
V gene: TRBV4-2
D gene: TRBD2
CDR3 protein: CASSQHSGGADNEQFF
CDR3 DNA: TGTGCCAGCAGCCAGCATAGCGGGGGGGCAGATAATGAGCAGTTCTTC

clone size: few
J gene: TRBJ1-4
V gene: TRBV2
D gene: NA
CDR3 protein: CASKAGENEKLFF
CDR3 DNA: TGTGCCAGCAAGGCAGGGGAAAATGAAAAACTGTTTTTT

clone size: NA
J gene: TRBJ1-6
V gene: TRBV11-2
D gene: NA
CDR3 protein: CASSLERLLPLHF
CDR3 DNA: TGTGCCAGCAGCTTAGAAAGACTGTTGCCCCTCCACTTT

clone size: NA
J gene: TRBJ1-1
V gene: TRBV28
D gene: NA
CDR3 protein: CASSLPDGYTEAFF
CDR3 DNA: TGTGCCAGCAGTTTACCTGACGGCTACACTGAAGCTTTCTTT

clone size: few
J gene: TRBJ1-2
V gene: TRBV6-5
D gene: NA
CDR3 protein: CASSQSSGGYTF
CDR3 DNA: TGTGCCAGCAGTCAATCTTCCGGGGGCTACACCTTC

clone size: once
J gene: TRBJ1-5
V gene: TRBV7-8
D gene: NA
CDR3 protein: CASRDDTGIQPQHF
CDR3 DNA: TGTGCCAGCAGAGATGACACCGGGATCCAGCCCCAGCATTTT

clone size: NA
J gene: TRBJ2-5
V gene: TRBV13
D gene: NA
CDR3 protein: CASSRLRGQQETQYF
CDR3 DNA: TGTGCCAGCAGCCGTCTGCGGGGGCAACAAGAGACCCAGTACTTC

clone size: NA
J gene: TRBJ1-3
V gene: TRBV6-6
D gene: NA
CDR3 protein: CASSRKQGTSGNTIYF
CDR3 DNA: TGTGCCAGCAGTCGTAAACAGGGAACCTCTGGAAACACCATATATTTT

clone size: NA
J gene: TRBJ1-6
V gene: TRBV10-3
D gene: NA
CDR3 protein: CAISLRDTFNNSPLHF
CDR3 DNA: TGTGCCATCAGCCTACGGGACACCTTTAATAATTCACCCCTCCACTTT

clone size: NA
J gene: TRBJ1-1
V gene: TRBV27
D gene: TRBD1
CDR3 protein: CASSGTAGTEAFF
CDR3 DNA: TGTGCCAGCAGCGGGACAGCTGGTACTGAAGCTTTCTTT